This T cell receptor (beta chain) was profiled in a study of blood T cell repertoires in COVID-19. Repertoires were generated with immunoSEQ multiplex PCR, while TCRdb's copy carries only in-frame clones and drops some. The repertoire consists of more than 85,000 clones, with 80% to 90% occurring once and the leading ten covering under 3.5%. V shed 8 bases and J shed 5 bases, with 15 bases lying between them. Germline V gives CDR1 SNHLY, CDR2 FYNNEI. CDR3 length: 14 residues. Sequencing was carried out using PBMCs or T cells enriched from blood (not recorded which). The source is a woman between 45 and 60 years old who had recovered from COVID-19. This chain connects TRBV2 to TRBJ2-2; D might be TRBD1 (6 bases). The CDR3 sequence is CASRDRPGTGELFF. DNA of the CDR3: TGTGCCAGCCGAGACAGGCCTGGGACCGGGGAGCTGTTTTTT.